The T cell receptor (beta chain) described here comes from a study of Ad26.COV2.S vaccination and SARS-CoV-2 variants. Looking at the study overall: The authors gave Ad26.COV2.S intramuscularly, either once or twice 56 days apart. Study outcomes and limitations: Possible underestimation of total T cell responses by the TCR breadth and depth analyses was noted. After vaccination, reports described spike-specific CD8+ and CD4+ T cell responses as showing substantial breadth.

Sequencing used immunoSEQ multiplex PCR; TCRdb keeps in-frame clones, though not all of them. Found here are approximately 500,000 clones, roughly 85% of them singletons; the top ten hold over 10%. Turning to this clone: Its specificity is not known.

Treatment given: some 20 received Ad26.COV2.S at low or high dose, single or two shots; several received placebo; per-sample allocation not given. Collection of the samples took place on day 63 after the first injection of vaccine or placebo. An adult aged 18-55 years in Boston served as the donor. Sequences were derived from peripheral blood, sampled in a trial of Ad26.COV2.S vaccine versus placebo. This clonotype was sampled from a person between 18 and 65 years old who received the Ad26.COV2.S COVID-19 vaccine or a placebo.

The CDR3 nucleotides are TGTGCCAGCAGCTTAGTTCCTAGCGGGAACCTCCTGTATACGCAGTATTTT. Residues: CASSLVPSGNLLYTQYF. The chain combines TRBV7-2 with TRBJ2-3, with 9 bases lining up with TRBD2. Germline V gives CDR1 SGHTA, CDR2 FQGNSA. The length of the CDR3 is 17 residues. J gave up 7 bases and V 1 base, and 12 bases lay outside the gene matches.